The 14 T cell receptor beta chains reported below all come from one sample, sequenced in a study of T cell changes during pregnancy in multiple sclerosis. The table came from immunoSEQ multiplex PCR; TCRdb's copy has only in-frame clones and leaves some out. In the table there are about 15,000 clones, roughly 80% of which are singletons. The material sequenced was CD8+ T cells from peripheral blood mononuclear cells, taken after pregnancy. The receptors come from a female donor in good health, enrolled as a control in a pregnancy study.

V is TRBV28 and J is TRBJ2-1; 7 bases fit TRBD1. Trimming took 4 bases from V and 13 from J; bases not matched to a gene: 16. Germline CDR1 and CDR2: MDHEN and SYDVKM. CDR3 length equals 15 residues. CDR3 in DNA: TGTGCCAGCAGTTCCCCACCGGGACAGAGCTTCGTACAGTTCTTC. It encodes CASSSPPGQSFVQFF. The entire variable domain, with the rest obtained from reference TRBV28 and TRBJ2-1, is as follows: DVKVTQSSRYLVKRTGEKVFLECVQDMDHENMFWYRQDPGLGLRLIYFSYDVKMKEKGDIPEGYSVSREKKERFSLILESASTNQTSMYLCASSSPPGQSFVQFFGPGTRLTVL.

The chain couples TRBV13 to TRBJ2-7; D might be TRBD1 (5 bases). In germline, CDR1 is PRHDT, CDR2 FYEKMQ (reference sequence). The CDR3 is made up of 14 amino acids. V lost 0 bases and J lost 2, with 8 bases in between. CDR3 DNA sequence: TGTGCCAGCAGCTTAGGAAGGACACCCTACGAGCAGTACTTC. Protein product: CASSLGRTPYEQYF.

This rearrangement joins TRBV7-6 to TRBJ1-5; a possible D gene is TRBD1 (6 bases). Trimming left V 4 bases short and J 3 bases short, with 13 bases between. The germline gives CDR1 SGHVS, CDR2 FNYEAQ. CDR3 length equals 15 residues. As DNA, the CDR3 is TGTGCCAGCAGCTCCTCGGACAGTACCAATCAGCCCCAGCATTTT. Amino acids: CASSSSDSTNQPQHF.

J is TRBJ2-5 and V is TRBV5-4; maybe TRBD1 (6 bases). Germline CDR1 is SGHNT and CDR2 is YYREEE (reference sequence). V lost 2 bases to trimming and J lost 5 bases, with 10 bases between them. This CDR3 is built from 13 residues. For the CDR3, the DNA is TGTGCCAGCAGCTTACCAGGGGAGGAGACCCAGTACTTC. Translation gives CASSLPGEETQYF.

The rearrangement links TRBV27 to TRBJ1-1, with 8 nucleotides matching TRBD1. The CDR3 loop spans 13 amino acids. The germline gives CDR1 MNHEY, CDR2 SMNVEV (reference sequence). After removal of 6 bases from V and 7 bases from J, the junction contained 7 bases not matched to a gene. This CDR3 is CASSLRTGLEAFF. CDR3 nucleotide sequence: TGTGCCAGCAGCCTACGGACAGGGCTTGAAGCTTTCTTT.

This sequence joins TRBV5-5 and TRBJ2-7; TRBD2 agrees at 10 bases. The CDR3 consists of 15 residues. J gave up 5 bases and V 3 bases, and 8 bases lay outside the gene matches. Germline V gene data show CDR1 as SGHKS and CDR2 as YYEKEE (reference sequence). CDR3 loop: CASSSLAGARDEQYF. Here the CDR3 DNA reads TGTGCCAGCAGCTCTCTAGCGGGAGCGAGGGACGAGCAGTACTTC.

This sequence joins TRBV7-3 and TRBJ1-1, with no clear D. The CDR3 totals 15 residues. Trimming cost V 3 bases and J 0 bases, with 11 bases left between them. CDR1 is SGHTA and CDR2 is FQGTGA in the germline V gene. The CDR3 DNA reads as TGTGCCAGCAGCTTGATGGGCACGATGAACACTGAAGCTTTCTTT. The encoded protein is CASSLMGTMNTEAFF.

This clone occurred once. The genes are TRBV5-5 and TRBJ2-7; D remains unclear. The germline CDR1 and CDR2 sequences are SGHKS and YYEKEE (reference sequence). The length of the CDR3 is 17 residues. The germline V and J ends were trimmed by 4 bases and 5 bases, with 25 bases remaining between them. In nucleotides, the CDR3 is TGTGCCAGCAGCCAAAGTTCTGCGGAACAAATGATACACGAGCAGTACTTC. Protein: CASSQSSAEQMIHEQYF.

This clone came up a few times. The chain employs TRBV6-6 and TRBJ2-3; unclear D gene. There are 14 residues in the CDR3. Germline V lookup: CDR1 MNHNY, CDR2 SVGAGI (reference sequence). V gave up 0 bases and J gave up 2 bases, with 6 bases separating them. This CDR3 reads CASSYSEPTDTQYF. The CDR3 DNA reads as TGTGCCAGCAGTTACTCGGAGCCCACAGATACGCAGTATTTT.

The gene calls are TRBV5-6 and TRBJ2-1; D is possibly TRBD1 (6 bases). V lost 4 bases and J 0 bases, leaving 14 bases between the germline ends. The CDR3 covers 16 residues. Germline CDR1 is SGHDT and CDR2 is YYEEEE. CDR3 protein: CASSPLRGSSYNEQFF. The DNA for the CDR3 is TGTGCCAGCAGCCCGCTGAGGGGGAGCTCCTACAATGAGCAGTTCTTC.

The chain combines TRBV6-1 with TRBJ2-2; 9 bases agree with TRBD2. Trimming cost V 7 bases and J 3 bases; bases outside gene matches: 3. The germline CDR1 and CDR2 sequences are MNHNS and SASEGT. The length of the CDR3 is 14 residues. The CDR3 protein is CASTRTSDTGELFF. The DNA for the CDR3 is TGTGCCAGCACGAGGACTAGCGACACCGGGGAGCTGTTTTTT.

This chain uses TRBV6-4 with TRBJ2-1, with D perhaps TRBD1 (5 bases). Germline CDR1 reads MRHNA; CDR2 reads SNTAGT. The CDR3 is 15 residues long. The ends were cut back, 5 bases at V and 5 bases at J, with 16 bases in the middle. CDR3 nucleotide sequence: TGTGCCAGCAGTAAGGACACCGATCCCCACAATGAGCAGTTCTTC. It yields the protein CASSKDTDPHNEQFF.

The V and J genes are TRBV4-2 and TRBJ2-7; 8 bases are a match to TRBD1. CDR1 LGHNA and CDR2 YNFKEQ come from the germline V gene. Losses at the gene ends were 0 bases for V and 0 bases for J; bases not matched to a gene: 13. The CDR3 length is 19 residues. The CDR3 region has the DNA TGTGCCAGCAGCCAAGATACGCCCACCGGGACAGGTAGCTCCTACGAGCAGTACTTC. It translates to CASSQDTPTGTGSSYEQYF.

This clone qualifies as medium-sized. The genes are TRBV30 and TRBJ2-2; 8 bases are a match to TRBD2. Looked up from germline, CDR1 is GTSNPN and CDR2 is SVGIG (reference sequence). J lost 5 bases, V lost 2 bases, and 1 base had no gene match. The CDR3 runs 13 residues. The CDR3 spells CAWSSGSTGELFF. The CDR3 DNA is TGTGCCTGGAGTAGCGGGAGTACCGGGGAGCTGTTTTTT. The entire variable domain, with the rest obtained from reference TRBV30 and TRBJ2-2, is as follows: SQTIHQWPATLVQPVGSPLSLECTVEGTSNPNLYWYRQAAGRGLQLLFYSVGIGQISSEVPQNLSASRPQDRQFILSSKKLLLSDSGFYLCAWSSGSTGELFFGEGSRLTVL.